This is a list of T cell receptor beta chains from one sample in a study of cytomegalovirus exposure and HLA in healthy donors. Assay used: immunoSEQ multiplex PCR; TCRdb lists only in-frame clones, some missing. The data show tens of thousands of clones, 70% to 80% seen once. The sequencing sample was made of PBMCs. The receptors stem from a man between 60 and 75 years old in good health and CMV-seronegative. Each CDR3 is given with its conserved first and last residue. The order of the fields is V gene, clone size, D gene, CDR3 protein. The D gene is left open where the match is weak. Only part of the rows carry a size: once, few, many, or a class if the clone is expanded.

TRBV7-9,.,.,CASSLEENGEAFF
TRBV7-2,few,.,CASSLSGNEQYF
TRBV7-6,.,.,CASSGHTDTQYF
TRBV5-6,few,.,CASSLPDIADTQYF
TRBV9,.,TRBD1,CASWIPGQGHRQYF
TRBV19,.,TRBD1,CASSVIPGQANTEAFF
TRBV28,.,.,CASSFLAGGSSYEQYF
TRBV5-1,.,.,CASSLGRGGYTDTQYF
TRBV6-5,.,.,CASSYGGNQETQYF
TRBV2,.,TRBD2,CASRGTSGGLKEETQYF
TRBV7-2,.,TRBD1,CASSLYRGYQETQYF
TRBV4-2,few,.,CASSQEHGNQPQHF
TRBV11-2,once,.,CASSEDPTGTTEAFF
TRBV30,.,TRBD2,CAWSVSGGAEQFF
TRBV5-6,.,.,CASSLGVAETQYF
TRBV28,.,.,CASSGAGETQYF
TRBV6-1,.,.,CASSDRLGGGSGNTIYF
TRBV5-4,.,.,CASSLESSKTDTQYF
TRBV4-3,.,.,CASSQGSAAREQYF
TRBV7-8,.,.,CAGSSPTNSFEQYF
TRBV30,.,.,CAWNTGPEQYF
TRBV2,.,.,CASTAVPGNTIYF
TRBV28,.,.,CASSRGQIHEQYF
TRBV5-6,few,.,CASSFGQGSQPQHF
TRBV25-1,.,.,CASSGPGGAPYTF
TRBV28,once,TRBD1,CASNGQGTYEQYF
TRBV6-1,.,.,CASSEALHSGYNYGYTF
TRBV5-1,.,TRBD1,CASRTGTGVYEQYF
TRBV4-3,.,.,CASSQDPVDYGYTF
TRBV5-1,.,TRBD1,CASSPGQGAGKETQYF
TRBV28,.,TRBD2,CASSFFFGGGTLAKNIQYF
TRBV19,.,.,CASMGGRNYNSPLHF
TRBV11-2,.,.,CASSLAPQGQPQHF
TRBV27,once,TRBD1,CASSLKGAYEAFF
TRBV10-3,.,TRBD1,CAISVGGQETGYTF
TRBV5-6,few,.,CASTWNGEGREKLFF
TRBV11-2,.,TRBD2,CASRSLAGVHNEQFF
TRBV28,.,TRBD2,CASSLTSGYEQYF
TRBV5-4,.,.,CASTIDQRRETQYF